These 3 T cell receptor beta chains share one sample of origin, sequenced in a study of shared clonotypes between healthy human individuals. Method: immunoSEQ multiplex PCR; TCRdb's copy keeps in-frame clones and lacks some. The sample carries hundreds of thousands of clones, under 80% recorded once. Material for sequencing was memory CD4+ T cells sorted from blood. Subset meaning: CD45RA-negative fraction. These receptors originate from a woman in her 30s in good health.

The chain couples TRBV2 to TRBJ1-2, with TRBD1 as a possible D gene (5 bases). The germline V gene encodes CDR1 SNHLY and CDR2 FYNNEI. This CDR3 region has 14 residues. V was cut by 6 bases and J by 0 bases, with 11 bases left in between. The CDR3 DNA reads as TGTGCCAGCAGGTGGGGGATAGCTAACTATGGCTACACCTTC. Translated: CASRWGIANYGYTF.

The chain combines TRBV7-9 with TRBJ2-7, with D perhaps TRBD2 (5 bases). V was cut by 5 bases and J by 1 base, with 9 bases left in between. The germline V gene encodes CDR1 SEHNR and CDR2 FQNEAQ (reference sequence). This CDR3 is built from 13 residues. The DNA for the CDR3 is TGTGCCAGCAGCCACTGGGAGTCCTACGAGCAGTACTTC. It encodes CASSHWESYEQYF. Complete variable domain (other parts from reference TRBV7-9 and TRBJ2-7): DTGVSQNPRHKITKRGQNVTFRCDPISEHNRLYWYRQTLGQGPEFLTYFQNEAQLEKSRLLSDRFSAERPKGSFSTLEIQRTEQGDSAMYLCASSHWESYEQYFGPGTRLTVT.

CDR3 sequence (DNA): TGTGCCAGCAGCCTAGCTCAAGCTTACAATGAGCAGTTCTTC. This encodes CASSLAQAYNEQFF. This chain links TRBV11-2 with TRBJ2-1; TRBD2 is a possible D gene (5 bases). CDR1 and CDR2 from the germline V gene are SGHAT and FQNNGV. The CDR3 has 14 residues. V lost 5 bases to trimming and J lost 4 bases, with 12 bases between them. Full variable domain (rest looked up from reference TRBV11-2 and TRBJ2-1): EAGVAQSPRYKIIEKRQSVAFWCNPISGHATLYWYQQILGQGPKLLIQFQNNGVVDDSQLPKDRFSAERLKGVDSTLKIQPAKLEDSAVYLCASSLAQAYNEQFFGPGTRLTVL.